Below, 3 T cell receptor beta chains from the same sample are listed, as sequenced in a study of T-cell memory formation after mild COVID-19. TCRdb ran MiXCR on the 5' RACE reads and lists one entry per CDR3 protein. This sample has around 470,000 distinct CDR3 sequences, with around 20% found just once. The material sequenced was PBMCs or a T cell subset sorted from them (not recorded which). All receptors derive from an adult woman who had mild COVID-19 (a few samples of this study predate the infection). Cell type and time point are not known.

This clonotype showed up just a few times. The J gene is TRBJ2-4, the V gene TRBV20-1, with 9 bases fitting TRBD2. The ends lost 1 base at V and 3 bases at J; junction bases unmatched: 4. The CDR3 loop spans 15 amino acids. Germline V lookup: CDR1 DFQATT, CDR2 SNEGSKA (reference sequence). CDR3 loop: CSARGLAGIKNIQYF. CDR3 in DNA: TGCAGTGCTAGAGGTCTAGCGGGGATCAAAAACATTCAGTACTTC.

This clonotype was seen a handful of times. J is TRBJ1-1 and V is TRBV3-1; 9 bases map to TRBD1. This CDR3 contains 17 residues. J gave up 0 bases and V 4 bases, and 9 bases lay outside the gene matches. Germline CDR1 and CDR2: LGHDT and YNNKEL (reference sequence). CDR3 DNA: TGTGCCAGCAGCCCGGTCGGACAGGGGCCCATGAACACTGAAGCTTTCTTT. This sequence encodes CASSPVGQGPMNTEAFF.

The J gene is TRBJ2-5, the V gene TRBV5-5; a weak D match, TRBD2 (5 bases). Trimming removed 4 bases from V and 5 bases from J, with 21 bases in between. The germline gives CDR1 SGHKS, CDR2 YYEKEE (reference sequence). The CDR3 contains 16 residues. The CDR3 loop is CASSTRATSTGETQYF. DNA for the CDR3: TGTGCCAGCAGCACCCGGGCCACGAGTACGGGGGAGACCCAGTACTTC.